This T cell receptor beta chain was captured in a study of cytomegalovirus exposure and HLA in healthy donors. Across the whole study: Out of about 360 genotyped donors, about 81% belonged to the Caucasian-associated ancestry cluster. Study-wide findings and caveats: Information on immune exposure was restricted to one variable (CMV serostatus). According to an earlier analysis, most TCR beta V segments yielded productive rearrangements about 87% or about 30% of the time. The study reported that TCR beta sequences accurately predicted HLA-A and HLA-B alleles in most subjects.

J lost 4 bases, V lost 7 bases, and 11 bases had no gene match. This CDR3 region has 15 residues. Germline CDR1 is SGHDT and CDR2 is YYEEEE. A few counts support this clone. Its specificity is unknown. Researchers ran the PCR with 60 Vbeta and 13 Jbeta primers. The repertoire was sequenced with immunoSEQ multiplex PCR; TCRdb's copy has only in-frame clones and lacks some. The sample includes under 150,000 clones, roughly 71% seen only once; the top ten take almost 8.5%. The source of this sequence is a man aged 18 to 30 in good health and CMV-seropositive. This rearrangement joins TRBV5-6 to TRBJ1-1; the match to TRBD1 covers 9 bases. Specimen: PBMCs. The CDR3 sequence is CASENRGRRGTEAFF. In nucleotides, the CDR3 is TGTGCCAGCGAAAACAGGGGGCGCAGGGGCACTGAAGCTTTCTTT.